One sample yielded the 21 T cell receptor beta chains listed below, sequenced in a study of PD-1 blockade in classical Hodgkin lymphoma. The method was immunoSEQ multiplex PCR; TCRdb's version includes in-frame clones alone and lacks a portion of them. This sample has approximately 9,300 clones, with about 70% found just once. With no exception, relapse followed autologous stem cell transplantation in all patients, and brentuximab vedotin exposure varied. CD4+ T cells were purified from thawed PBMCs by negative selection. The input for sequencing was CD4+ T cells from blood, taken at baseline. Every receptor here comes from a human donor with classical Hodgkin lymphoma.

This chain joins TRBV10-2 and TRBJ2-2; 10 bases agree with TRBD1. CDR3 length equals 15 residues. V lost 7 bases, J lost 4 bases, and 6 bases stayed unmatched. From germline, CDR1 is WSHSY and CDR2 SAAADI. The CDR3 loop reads CASKGQGIGTGELFF. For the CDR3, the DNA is TGCGCCAGCAAGGGACAGGGGATCGGCACCGGGGAGCTGTTTTTT.

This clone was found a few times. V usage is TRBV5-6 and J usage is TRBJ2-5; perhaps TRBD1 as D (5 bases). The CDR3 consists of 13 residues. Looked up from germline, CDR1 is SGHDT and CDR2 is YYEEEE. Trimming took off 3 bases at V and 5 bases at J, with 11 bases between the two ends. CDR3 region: CASSSQGWETQYF. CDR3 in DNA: TGTGCCAGCAGCTCCCAGGGCTGGGAGACCCAGTACTTC.

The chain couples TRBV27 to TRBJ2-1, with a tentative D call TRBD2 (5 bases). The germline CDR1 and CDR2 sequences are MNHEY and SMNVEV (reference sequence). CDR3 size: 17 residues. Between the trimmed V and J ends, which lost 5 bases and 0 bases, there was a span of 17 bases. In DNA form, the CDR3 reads TGTGCCAGCAGTATCCCGGACTCTTATGGCTCCTACAATGAGCAGTTCTTC. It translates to CASSIPDSYGSYNEQFF.

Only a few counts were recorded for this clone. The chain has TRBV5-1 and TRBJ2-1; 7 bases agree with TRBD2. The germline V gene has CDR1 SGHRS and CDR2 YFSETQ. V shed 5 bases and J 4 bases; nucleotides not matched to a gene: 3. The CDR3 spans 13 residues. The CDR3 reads CASRTSEYNEQFF. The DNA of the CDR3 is TGCGCCAGCAGAACTAGCGAGTACAATGAGCAGTTCTTC.

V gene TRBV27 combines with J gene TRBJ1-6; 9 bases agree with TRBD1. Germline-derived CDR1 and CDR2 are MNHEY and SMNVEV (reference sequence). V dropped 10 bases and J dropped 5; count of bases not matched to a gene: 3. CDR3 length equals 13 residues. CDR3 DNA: TGTGCCACCCGGACAGGGGATAATTCACCCCTCCACTTT. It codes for CATRTGDNSPLHF.

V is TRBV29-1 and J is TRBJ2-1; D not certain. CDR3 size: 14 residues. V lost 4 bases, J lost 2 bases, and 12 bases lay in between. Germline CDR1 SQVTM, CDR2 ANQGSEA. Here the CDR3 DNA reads TGCAGCGTTGGTGGGTCGGTGGCCTACAATGAGCAGTTCTTC. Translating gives CSVGGSVAYNEQFF.

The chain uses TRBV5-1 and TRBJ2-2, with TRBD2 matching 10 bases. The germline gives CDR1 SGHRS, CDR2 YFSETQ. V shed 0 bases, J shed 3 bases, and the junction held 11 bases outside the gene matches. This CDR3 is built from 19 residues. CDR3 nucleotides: TGCGCCAGCAGCTTGGGACAGGGGATAACTAGCGGGGACACCGGGGAGCTGTTTTTT. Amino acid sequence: CASSLGQGITSGDTGELFF.

CDR3 in amino acids: CASSLELGLAGVYEQYF. CDR3 coding DNA: TGTGCCAGCAGCTTAGAATTAGGACTAGCGGGAGTGTACGAGCAGTACTTC. This chain connects TRBV7-9 to TRBJ2-7, with TRBD2 matching over 13 bases. V lost 1 base and J lost 4; bases outside the gene matches: 7. From germline, CDR1 is SEHNR and CDR2 FQNEAQ (reference sequence). The CDR3 loop spans 17 amino acids.

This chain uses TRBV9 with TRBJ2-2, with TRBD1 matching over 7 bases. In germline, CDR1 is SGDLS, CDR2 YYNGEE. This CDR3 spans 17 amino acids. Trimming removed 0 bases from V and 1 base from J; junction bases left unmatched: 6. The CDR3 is CASSVVGQQQNTGELFF. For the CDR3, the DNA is TGTGCCAGCAGCGTAGTGGGACAGCAACAGAACACCGGGGAGCTGTTTTTT. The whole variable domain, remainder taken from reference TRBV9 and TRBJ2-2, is DSGVTQTPKHLITATGQRVTLRCSPRSGDLSVYWYQQSLDQGLQFLIQYYNGEERAKGNILERFSAQQFPDLHSELNLSSLELGDSALYFCASSVVGQQQNTGELFFGEGSRLTVL.

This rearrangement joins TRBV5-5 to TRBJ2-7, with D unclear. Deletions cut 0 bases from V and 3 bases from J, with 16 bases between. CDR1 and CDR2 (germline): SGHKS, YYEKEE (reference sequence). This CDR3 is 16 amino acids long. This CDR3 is CASSLDLAAYNYEQYF. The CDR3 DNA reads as TGTGCCAGCAGCTTGGATTTGGCTGCTTATAACTACGAGCAGTACTTC.

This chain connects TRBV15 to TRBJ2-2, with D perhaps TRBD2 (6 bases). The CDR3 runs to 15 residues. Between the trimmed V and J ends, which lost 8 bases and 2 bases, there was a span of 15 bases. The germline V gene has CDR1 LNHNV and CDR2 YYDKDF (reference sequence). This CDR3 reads CATASGLLNTGELFF. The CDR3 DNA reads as TGTGCCACCGCCTCGGGACTTCTCAACACCGGGGAGCTGTTTTTT.

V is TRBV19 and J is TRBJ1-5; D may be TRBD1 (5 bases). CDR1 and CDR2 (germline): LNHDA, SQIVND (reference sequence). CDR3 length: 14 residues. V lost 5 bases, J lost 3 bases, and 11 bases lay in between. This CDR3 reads CASSRQGINQPQHF. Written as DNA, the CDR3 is TGTGCCAGTAGTCGGCAGGGAATCAATCAGCCCCAGCATTTT.

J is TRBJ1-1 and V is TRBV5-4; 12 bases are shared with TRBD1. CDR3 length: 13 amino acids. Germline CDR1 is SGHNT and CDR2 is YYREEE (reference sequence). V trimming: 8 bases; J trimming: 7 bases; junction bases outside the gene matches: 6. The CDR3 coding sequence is TGTGCCAGAGGGACAGGGGGCAAGAGTGAAGCTTTCTTT. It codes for CARGTGGKSEAFF.

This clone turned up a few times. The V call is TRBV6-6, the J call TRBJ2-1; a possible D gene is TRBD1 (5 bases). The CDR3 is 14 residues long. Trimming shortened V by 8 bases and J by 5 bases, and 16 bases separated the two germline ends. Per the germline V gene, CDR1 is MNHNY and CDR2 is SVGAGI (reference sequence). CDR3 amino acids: CASGAASVNNEQFF. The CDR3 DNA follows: TGTGCCAGCGGGGCGGCGTCCGTTAACAATGAGCAGTTCTTC.

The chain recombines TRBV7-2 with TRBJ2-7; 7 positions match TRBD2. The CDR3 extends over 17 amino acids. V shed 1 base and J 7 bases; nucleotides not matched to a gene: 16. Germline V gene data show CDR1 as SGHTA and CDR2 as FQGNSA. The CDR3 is CASSLERASGRAREQYF. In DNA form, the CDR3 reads TGTGCCAGCAGCTTAGAGCGGGCTAGCGGCCGGGCCAGGGAGCAGTACTTC.

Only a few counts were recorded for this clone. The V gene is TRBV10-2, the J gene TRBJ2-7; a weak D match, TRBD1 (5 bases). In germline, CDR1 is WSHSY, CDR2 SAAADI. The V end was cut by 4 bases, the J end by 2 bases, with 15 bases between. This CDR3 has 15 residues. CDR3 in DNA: TGCGCCAGCAGTGGAAAGGGGAAAGGCGCCTACGAGCAGTACTTC. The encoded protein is CASSGKGKGAYEQYF.

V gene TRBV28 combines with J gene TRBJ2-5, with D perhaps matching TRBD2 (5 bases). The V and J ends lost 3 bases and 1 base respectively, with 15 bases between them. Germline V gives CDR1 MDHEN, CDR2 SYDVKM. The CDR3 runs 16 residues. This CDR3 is CASSFEQGGFQETQYF. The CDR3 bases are TGTGCCAGCAGTTTCGAACAAGGAGGCTTCCAAGAGACCCAGTACTTC.

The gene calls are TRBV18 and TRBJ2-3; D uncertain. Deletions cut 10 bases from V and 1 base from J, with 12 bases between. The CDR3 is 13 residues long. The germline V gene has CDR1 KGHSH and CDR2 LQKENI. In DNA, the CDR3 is TGTGCCACCACCGTTGCGGGCACAGATACGCAGTATTTT. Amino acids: CATTVAGTDTQYF.

This chain's CDR3 is CASSLWDRGLYNEQFF. CDR3 coding DNA: TGTGCCAGCAGTTTATGGGACAGGGGGCTATACAATGAGCAGTTCTTC. The rearrangement uses TRBV28 and TRBJ2-1, with TRBD1 matching over 11 bases. The CDR3 covers 16 residues. V lost 0 bases and J lost 4; bases outside the gene matches: 2. Germline V gene data show CDR1 as MDHEN and CDR2 as SYDVKM. The full variable domain, with the rest looked up from reference TRBV28 and TRBJ2-1, is DVKVTQSSRYLVKRTGEKVFLECVQDMDHENMFWYRQDPGLGLRLIYFSYDVKMKEKGDIPEGYSVSREKKERFSLILESASTNQTSMYLCASSLWDRGLYNEQFFGPGTRLTVL.

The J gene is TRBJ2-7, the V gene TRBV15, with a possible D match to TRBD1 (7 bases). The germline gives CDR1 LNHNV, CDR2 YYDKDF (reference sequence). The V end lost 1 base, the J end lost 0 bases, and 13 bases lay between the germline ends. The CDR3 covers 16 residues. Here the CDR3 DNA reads TGTGCCACCAGCAGAGCTTTGCAGGGGGGCTCCTACGAGCAGTACTTC. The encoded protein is CATSRALQGGSYEQYF.

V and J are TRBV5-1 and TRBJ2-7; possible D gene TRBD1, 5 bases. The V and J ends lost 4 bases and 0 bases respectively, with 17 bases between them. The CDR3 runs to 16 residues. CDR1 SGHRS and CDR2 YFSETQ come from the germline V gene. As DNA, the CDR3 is TGCGCCAGCAGCCCGGACATGGCTGCGAGCTCCTACGAGCAGTACTTC. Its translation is CASSPDMAASSYEQYF.